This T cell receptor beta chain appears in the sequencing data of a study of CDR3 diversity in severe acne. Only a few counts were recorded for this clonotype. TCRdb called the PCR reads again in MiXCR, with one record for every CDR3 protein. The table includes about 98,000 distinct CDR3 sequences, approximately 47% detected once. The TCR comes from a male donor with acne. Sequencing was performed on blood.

The CDR3 loop reads CASSPGGVTEAFF. DNA of the CDR3: TGTGCCAGCTCACCCGGAGGCGTTACTGAAGCTTTCTTT. The V call is TRBV25-1, the J call TRBJ1-1; D gene unclear. Trimming cost V 8 bases and J 5 bases, with 15 bases left between them. The CDR3 covers 13 residues. CDR1 is MGHDK and CDR2 is SYGVNS in the germline V gene. Full variable domain (remainder filled in from reference TRBV25-1 and TRBJ1-1): EADIYQTPRYLVIGTGKKITLECSQTMGHDKMYWYQQDPGMELHLIHYSYGVNSTEKGDLSSESTVSRIRTEHFPLTLESARPSHTSQYLCASSPGGVTEAFFGQGTRLTVV.